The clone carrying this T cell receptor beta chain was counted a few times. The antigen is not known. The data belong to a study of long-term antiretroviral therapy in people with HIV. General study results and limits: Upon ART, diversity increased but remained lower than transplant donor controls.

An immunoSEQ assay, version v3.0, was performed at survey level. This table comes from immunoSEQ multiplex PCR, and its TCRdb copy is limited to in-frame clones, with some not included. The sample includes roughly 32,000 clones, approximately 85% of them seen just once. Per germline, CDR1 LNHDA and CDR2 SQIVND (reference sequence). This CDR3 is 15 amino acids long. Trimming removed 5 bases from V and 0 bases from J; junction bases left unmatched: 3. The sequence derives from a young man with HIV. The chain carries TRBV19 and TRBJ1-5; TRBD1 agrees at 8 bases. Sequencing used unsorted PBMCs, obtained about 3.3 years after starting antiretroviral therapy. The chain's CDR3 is CASSPDRASNQPQHF. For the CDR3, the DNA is TGTGCCAGTAGTCCGGACAGGGCTAGCAATCAGCCCCAGCATTTT.